Listed below are T cell receptor beta chains from one sample, sequenced in a study of tumor-infiltrating lymphocytes in primary liver carcinoma. TCRdb fed the multiplex PCR reads into MiXCR, producing one record per CDR3 protein. The sample comprises approximately 310,000 distinct CDR3 sequences, less than 75% of which are singletons, and approximately 9% rests with the top ten. The material sequenced was peripheral blood. These receptors were taken from a man in his forties or fifties with primary liver carcinoma and hepatitis B virus infection. Both conserved end residues are part of each CDR3. A D gene is named only where the DNA matches it firmly. Expanded clones are given a class, and other clones once, few, many or no size at all.

J gene | D gene | V gene | clone size | CDR3 DNA | CDR3 protein
TRBJ2-7 | - | TRBV7-2 | - | TGTACCAGCAGCTTAGGGGGACAGACTAGAGCCTACGAGCAGTACTTC | CTSSLGGQTRAYEQYF
TRBJ2-7 | - | TRBV11-2 | medium-sized | TGTGCCAGCAGCTTTGGCCAGCTCTACGAGCAGTACTTC | CASSFGQLYEQYF
TRBJ2-3 | - | TRBV7-9 | - | TGTGCCAGCAGCTTAGCGCTTCCAGGCCATACGCAGTATTTT | CASSLALPGHTQYF
TRBJ2-7 | - | TRBV5-1 | - | TGCGCCAGCAACTTGGCGGGTACCGCTTGGGACGAGCAGTACTTC | CASNLAGTAWDEQYF
TRBJ2-3 | - | TRBV11-3 | - | TGTGCCAGCAGATTAGAGGGTACCAACACAAATACGCAGTATTTT | CASRLEGTNTNTQYF
TRBJ2-1 | - | TRBV28 | many | TGTGCCAGCAGTTTAAGTCCATTTAATGAGCAGTTCTTC | CASSLSPFNEQFF
TRBJ2-7 | TRBD2 | TRBV11-2 | - | TGTGCCAGCAGCTTAGGACTAGCGGGGGTGGAATACTTC | CASSLGLAGVEYF
TRBJ2-4 | - | TRBV4-1 | - | TGCGCCATCAGCCAAGATGAGGCAATAGGCAAAAACATTCAGTACTTC | CAISQDEAIGKNIQYF
TRBJ2-1 | - | TRBV11-1 | - | TGTGCCTGCAACGGGAAGTGGGGGGTTGATGAGCAGTTCTTC | CACNGKWGVDEQFF
TRBJ2-4 | TRBD1 | TRBV28 | - | TGTGCCAGCACGGTACAGGGGAGCAAAAACATTCAGTACTTC | CASTVQGSKNIQYF
TRBJ2-5 | - | TRBV7-2 | - | TGTGCCAGCAGCTTATTTGGGGAGGTGAAGACCCAGTACTTC | CASSLFGEVKTQYF
TRBJ2-1 | TRBD2 | TRBV28 | - | TGTGCCAGCGAACTAGCGGGAGAACGTAATGAGCAGTTCTTC | CASELAGERNEQFF
TRBJ2-5 | TRBD2 | TRBV30 | - | TGTGCCTGGACACGACTAGCGGGGACCCAAGAGGCCCAATACTTC | CAWTRLAGTQEAQYF
TRBJ2-1 | TRBD2 | TRBV6-5 | many | TGTGCCAGCAGTTATCTAGCGGGAGGCTCCTACAATGAGCAGTTCTTC | CASSYLAGGSYNEQFF